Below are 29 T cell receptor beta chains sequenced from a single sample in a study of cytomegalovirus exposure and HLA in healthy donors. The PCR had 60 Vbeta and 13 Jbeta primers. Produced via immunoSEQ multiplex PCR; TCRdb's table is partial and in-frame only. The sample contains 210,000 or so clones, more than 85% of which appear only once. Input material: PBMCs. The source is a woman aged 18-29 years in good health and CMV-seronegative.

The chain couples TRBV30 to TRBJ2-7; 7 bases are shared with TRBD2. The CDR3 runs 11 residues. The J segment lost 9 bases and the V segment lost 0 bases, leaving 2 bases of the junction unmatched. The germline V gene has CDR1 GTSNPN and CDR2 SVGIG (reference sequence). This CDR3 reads CAWSVRGGQYF. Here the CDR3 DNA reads TGTGCCTGGAGTGTACGCGGGGGGCAGTACTTC.

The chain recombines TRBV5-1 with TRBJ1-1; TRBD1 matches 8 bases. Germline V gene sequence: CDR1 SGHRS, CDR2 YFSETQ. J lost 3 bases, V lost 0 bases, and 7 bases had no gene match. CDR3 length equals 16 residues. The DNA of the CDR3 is TGCGCCAGCAGCTTGGAGACACAGGGGGAGTACACTGAAGCTTTCTTT. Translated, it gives CASSLETQGEYTEAFF.

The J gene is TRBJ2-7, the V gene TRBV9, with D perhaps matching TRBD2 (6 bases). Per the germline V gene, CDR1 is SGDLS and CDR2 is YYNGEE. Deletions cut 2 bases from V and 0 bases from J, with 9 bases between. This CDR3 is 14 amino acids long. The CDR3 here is CASSVLRDSYEQYF. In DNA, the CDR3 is TGTGCCAGCAGCGTGTTGCGGGACTCCTACGAGCAGTACTTC.

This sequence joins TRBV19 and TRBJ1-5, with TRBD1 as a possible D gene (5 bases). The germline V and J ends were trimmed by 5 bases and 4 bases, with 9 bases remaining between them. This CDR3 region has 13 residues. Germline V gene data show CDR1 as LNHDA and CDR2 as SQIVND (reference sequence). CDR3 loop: CASSRQGNQPQHF. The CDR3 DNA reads TGTGCCAGTAGTCGCCAGGGAAATCAGCCCCAGCATTTT.

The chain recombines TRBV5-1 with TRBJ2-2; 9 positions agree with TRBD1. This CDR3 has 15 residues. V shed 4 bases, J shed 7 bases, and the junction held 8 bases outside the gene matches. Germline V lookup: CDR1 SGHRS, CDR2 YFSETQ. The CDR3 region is CASSPQGAKDGELFF. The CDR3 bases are TGCGCCAGCAGCCCACAGGGGGCTAAAGACGGGGAGCTGTTTTTT.

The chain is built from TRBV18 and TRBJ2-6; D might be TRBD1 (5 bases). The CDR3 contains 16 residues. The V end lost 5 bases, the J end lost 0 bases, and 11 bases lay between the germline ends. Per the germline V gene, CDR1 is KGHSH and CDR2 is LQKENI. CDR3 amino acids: CASSDRTSSGANVLTF. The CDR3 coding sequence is TGTGCCAGCTCAGACAGAACCTCCTCTGGGGCCAACGTCCTGACTTTC.

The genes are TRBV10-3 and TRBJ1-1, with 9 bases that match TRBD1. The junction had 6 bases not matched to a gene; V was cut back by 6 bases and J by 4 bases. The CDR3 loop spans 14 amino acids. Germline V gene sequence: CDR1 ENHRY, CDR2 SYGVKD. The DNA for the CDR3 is TGTGCCATCAGAGCGACAGGGGGTCGCACTGAAGCTTTCTTT. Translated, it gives CAIRATGGRTEAFF.

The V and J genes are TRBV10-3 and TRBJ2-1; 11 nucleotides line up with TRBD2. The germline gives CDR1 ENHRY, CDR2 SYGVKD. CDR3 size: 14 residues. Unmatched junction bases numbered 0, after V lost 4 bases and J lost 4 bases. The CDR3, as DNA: TGTGCCATCAGTGGACTAGCGGGATACAATGAGCAGTTCTTC. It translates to CAISGLAGYNEQFF.

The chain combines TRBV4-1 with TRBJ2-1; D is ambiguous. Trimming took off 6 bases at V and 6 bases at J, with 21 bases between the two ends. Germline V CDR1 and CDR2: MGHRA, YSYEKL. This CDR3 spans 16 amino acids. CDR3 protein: CASRKTFLLPGNEQFF. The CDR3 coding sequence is TGCGCCAGCAGAAAAACGTTTCTCCTGCCCGGCAATGAGCAGTTCTTC.

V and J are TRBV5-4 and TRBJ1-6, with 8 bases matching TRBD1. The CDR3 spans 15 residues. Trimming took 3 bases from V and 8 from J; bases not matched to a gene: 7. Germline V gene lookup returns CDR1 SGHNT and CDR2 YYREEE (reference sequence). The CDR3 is CASSSWTGRYSPLHF. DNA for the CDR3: TGTGCCAGCAGCTCGTGGACAGGGAGATATTCACCCCTCCACTTT.

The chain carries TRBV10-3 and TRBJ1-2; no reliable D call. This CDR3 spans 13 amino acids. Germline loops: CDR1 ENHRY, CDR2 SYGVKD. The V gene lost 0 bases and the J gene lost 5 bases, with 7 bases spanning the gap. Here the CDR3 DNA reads TGTGCCATCAGTGAGTCAGAGAGATATGGCTACACCTTC. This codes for CAISESERYGYTF.

The CDR3 loop reads CASSLSTGTNEKLFF. The CDR3 DNA is TGTGCCAGCTCACTCTCGACAGGAACTAATGAAAAACTGTTTTTT. The chain carries TRBV18 and TRBJ1-4; D may be TRBD1 (6 bases). Germline assignment: CDR1 KGHSH and CDR2 LQKENI. The CDR3 runs to 15 residues. V lost 4 bases to trimming and J lost 1 base, with 10 bases between them.

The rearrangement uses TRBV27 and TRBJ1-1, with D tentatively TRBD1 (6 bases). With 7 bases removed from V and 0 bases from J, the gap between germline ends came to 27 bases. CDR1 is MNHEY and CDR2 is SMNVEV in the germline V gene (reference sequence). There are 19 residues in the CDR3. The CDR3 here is CASNARGARSGGMNTEAFF. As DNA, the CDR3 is TGTGCCAGCAATGCGCGCGGGGCGAGGTCGGGGGGCATGAACACTGAAGCTTTCTTT.

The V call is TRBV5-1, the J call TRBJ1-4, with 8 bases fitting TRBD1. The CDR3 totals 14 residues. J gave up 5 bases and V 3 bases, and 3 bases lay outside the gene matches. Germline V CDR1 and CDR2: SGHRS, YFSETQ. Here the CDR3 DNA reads TGCGCCAGCAGCTCCCGGGACAGGAATGAAAAACTGTTTTTT. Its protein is CASSSRDRNEKLFF.

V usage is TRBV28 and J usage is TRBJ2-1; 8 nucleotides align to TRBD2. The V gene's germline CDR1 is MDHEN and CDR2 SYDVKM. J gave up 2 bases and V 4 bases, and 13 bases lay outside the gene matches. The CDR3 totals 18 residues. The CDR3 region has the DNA TGTGCCAGCAGTTCCTATGGAACGAGCGGGGGAACCTACAATGAGCAGTTCTTC. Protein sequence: CASSSYGTSGGTYNEQFF.

CDR3 DNA sequence: TGTGCCAGCGGCCTCGACAGGGTTGGGGAAAAACTGTTTTTT. Amino acids: CASGLDRVGEKLFF. V is TRBV7-2 and J is TRBJ1-4, with TRBD1 matching 7 bases. The CDR3 length is 14 residues. After removal of 8 bases from V and 8 bases from J, the junction contained 11 bases not matched to a gene. Germline lookup yields CDR1 SGHTA and CDR2 FQGNSA.

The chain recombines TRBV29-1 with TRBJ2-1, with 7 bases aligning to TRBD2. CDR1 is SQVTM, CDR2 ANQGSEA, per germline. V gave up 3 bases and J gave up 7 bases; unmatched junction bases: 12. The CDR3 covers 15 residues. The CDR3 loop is CSVEGRGRAGNEQFF. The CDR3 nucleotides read TGCAGCGTTGAGGGTAGAGGGAGGGCAGGGAATGAGCAGTTCTTC.

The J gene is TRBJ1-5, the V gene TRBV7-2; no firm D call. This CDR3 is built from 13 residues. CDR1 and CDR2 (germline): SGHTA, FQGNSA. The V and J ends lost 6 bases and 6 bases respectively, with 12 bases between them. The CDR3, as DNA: TGTGCCAGCAGACCCGAGGTGGGTCAGCCCCAGCATTTT. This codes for CASRPEVGQPQHF.

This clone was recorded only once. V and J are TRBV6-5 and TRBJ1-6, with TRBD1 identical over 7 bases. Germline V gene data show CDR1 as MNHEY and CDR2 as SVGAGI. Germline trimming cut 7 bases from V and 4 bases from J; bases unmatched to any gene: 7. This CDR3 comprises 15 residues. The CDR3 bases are TGTGCCAGCAAGACACAGGGGACATATAATTCACCCCTCCACTTT. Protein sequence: CASKTQGTYNSPLHF.

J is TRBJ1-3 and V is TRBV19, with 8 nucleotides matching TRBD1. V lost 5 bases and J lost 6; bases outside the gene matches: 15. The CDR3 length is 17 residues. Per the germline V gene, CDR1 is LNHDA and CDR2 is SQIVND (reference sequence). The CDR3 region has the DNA TGTGCCAGTAGTCCGGGAGGACAGGGTTCGTTCCTAAACACCATATATTTT. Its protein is CASSPGGQGSFLNTIYF.

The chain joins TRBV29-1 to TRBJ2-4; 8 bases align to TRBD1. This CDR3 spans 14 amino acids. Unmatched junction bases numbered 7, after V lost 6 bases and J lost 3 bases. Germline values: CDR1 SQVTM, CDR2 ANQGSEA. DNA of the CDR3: TGCAGCGTAGTCCACAGGGGGGACAAAAACATTCAGTACTTC. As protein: CSVVHRGDKNIQYF.

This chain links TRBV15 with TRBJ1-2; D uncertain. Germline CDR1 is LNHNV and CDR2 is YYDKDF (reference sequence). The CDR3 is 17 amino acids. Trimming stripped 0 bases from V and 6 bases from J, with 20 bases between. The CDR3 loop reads CATSRDFLRGAVNGYTF. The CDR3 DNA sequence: TGTGCCACCAGCAGAGATTTTCTACGGGGTGCCGTCAATGGCTACACCTTC.

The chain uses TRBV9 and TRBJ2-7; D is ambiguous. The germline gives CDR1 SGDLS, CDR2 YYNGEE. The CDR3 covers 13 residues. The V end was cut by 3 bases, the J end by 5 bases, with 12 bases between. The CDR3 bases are TGTGCCAGCAGCGCGCACGTGAACAACGAGCAGTACTTC. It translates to CASSAHVNNEQYF.

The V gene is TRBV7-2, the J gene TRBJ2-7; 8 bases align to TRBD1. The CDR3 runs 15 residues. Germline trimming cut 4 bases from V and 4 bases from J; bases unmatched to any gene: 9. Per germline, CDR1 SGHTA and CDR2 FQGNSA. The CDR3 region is CASSSGVDRAYEQYF. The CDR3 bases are TGTGCCAGCAGCTCCGGGGTGGACAGGGCTTACGAGCAGTACTTC. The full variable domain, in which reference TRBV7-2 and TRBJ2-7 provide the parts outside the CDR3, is GAGVSQSPSNKVTEKGKDVELRCDPISGHTALYWYRQSLGQGLEFLIYFQGNSAPDKSGLPSDRFSAERTGGSVSTLTIQRTQQEDSAVYLCASSSGVDRAYEQYFGPGTRLTVT.

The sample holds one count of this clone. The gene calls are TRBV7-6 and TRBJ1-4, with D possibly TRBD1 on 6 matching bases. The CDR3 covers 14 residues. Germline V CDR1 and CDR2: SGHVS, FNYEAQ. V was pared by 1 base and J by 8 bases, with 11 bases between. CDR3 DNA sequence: TGTGCCAGCAGCTTAGAGGGTAGGGGGGAAAAACTGTTTTTT. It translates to CASSLEGRGEKLFF.

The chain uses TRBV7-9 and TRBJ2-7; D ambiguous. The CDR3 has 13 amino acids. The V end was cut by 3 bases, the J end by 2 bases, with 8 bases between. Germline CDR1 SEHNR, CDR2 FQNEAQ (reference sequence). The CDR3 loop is CASSFAPPYEQYF. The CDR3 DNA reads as TGTGCCAGCAGCTTCGCGCCACCCTACGAGCAGTACTTC.

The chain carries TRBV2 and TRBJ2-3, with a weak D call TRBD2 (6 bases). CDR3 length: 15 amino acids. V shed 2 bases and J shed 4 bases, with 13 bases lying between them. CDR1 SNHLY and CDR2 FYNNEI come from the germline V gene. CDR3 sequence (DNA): TGTGCCAGCAGTGAACCGCTTGGAGGGCCAGATACGCAGTATTTT. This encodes CASSEPLGGPDTQYF.

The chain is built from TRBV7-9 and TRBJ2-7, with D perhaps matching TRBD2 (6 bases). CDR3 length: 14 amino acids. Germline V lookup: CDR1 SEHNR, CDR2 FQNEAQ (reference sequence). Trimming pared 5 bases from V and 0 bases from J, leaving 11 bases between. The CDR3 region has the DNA TGTGCCAGCAGCCCCAGGGAGGACTCCTACGAGCAGTACTTC. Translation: CASSPREDSYEQYF.

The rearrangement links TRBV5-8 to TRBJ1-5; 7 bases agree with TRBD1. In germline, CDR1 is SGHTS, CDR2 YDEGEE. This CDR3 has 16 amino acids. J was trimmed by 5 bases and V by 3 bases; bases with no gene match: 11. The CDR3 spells CASSYADRVAYQPQHF. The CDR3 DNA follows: TGTGCCAGCAGCTACGCTGACAGGGTGGCGTATCAGCCCCAGCATTTT.